This entry lists 21 T cell receptor beta chains sequenced from one sample in a study of cytomegalovirus exposure and HLA in healthy donors. Clones were sequenced by immunoSEQ multiplex PCR, and TCRdb holds only the in-frame ones, with some missing. The table records tens of thousands of clones, 70% to 90% of them present only once. The sequencing sample was made of PBMCs. These receptors were taken from a young woman in good health and CMV-seropositive.

The chain combines TRBV6-5 with TRBJ1-2; 9 nucleotides match TRBD1. The CDR3 has 15 amino acids. The germline V gene has CDR1 MNHEY and CDR2 SVGAGI. Trimming at V came to 0 bases and at J to 3 bases, leaving 2 bases not matched to a gene. This chain's CDR3 is CASSYSTGGDYGYTF. In DNA form, the CDR3 reads TGTGCCAGCAGTTACTCTACAGGGGGCGACTATGGCTACACCTTC.

The V gene is TRBV6-6, the J gene TRBJ2-2; D perhaps matches TRBD2 (6 bases). V lost 7 bases to trimming and J lost 0 bases, with 15 bases between them. The CDR3 spans 16 residues. The germline CDR1 and CDR2 sequences are MNHNY and SVGAGI (reference sequence). The CDR3, as DNA: TGTGCCAGCACCTCTCCGGACTACCCGAACACCGGGGAGCTGTTTTTT. It codes for CASTSPDYPNTGELFF.

The V call is TRBV7-8, the J call TRBJ1-4; 7 positions agree with TRBD1. The V segment lost 2 bases and the J segment 3 bases; nucleotides outside the gene matches: 3. This CDR3 is built from 15 residues. The germline V gene encodes CDR1 SGHVS and CDR2 FQNEAQ. The CDR3 sequence: CASSLMGTANEKLFF. DNA for the CDR3: TGTGCCAGCAGCTTAATGGGGACAGCTAATGAAAAACTGTTTTTT.

The rearrangement uses TRBV27 and TRBJ1-1, with D unresolved. The germline gives CDR1 MNHEY, CDR2 SMNVEV (reference sequence). V lost 5 bases to trimming and J lost 2 bases, with 6 bases between them. This CDR3 comprises 12 residues. The CDR3, as DNA: TGTGCCAGCAGTAGGACTAACACTGAAGCTTTCTTT. Its translation: CASSRTNTEAFF.

The rearrangement links TRBV4-1 to TRBJ2-1; unclear D gene. V gave up 1 base and J gave up 4 bases, with 5 bases separating them. The CDR3 is made up of 13 amino acids. The V gene's germline CDR1 is MGHRA and CDR2 YSYEKL. The CDR3 DNA reads TGCGCCAGCAGCCAAGGAACTTACAATGAGCAGTTCTTC. Protein: CASSQGTYNEQFF.

This chain connects TRBV11-2 to TRBJ2-7, with D possibly TRBD1 on 6 matching bases. This CDR3 comprises 14 residues. The V end was cut by 1 base, the J end by 3 bases, with 10 bases between. Germline V gene data show CDR1 as SGHAT and CDR2 as FQNNGV. The CDR3 nucleotides are TGTGCCAGCAGCTTAGTCGGGACACTCTACGAGCAGTACTTC. Translation gives CASSLVGTLYEQYF.

This rearrangement joins TRBV28 to TRBJ2-7; 11 bases are shared with TRBD2. This CDR3 has 15 residues. V shed 5 bases, J shed 6 bases, and the junction held 9 bases outside the gene matches. Germline V gene lookup returns CDR1 MDHEN and CDR2 SYDVKM. The CDR3 spells CASSPTTSGRGEQYF. As DNA, the CDR3 is TGTGCCAGCAGTCCTACTACTAGCGGGAGAGGCGAGCAGTACTTC.

The genes are TRBV5-6 and TRBJ2-3; D is uncertain. V lost 0 bases to trimming and J lost 2 bases, with 7 bases between them. The CDR3 is 14 amino acids. Germline loops: CDR1 SGHDT, CDR2 YYEEEE. This CDR3 is CASSLAVITDTQYF. In DNA, the CDR3 is TGTGCCAGCAGCTTGGCCGTTATCACAGATACGCAGTATTTT.

The sample holds a few counts of this clone. The gene calls are TRBV14 and TRBJ2-7; tentative D call: TRBD1 (5 bases). The germline V and J ends were trimmed by 1 base and 2 bases, with 9 bases remaining between them. The CDR3 has 14 amino acids. Germline CDR1 reads SGHDN; CDR2 reads FVKESK. CDR3 sequence reads: CASSQVIRAYEQYF. In nucleotides, the CDR3 is TGTGCCAGCAGCCAAGTTATCAGGGCCTACGAGCAGTACTTC.

The V call is TRBV9, the J call TRBJ1-2; D gene unclear. Trimming cost V 2 bases and J 2 bases, with 7 bases left between them. The CDR3 is 13 amino acids. The germline V gene has CDR1 SGDLS and CDR2 YYNGEE. This CDR3 reads CASSVSGNYGYTF. CDR3 DNA: TGTGCCAGCAGCGTGAGCGGAAACTATGGCTACACCTTC.

In its sample, this clone was seen once. CDR3 sequence: CSVATGGSNEQFF. The CDR3 nucleotides read TGCAGCGTTGCGACGGGGGGGTCGAATGAGCAGTTCTTC. The chain joins TRBV29-1 to TRBJ2-1; 8 nucleotides line up with TRBD2. Trimming removed 4 bases from V and 7 bases from J; junction bases left unmatched: 6. CDR3 length equals 13 residues. Germline V gene data show CDR1 as SQVTM and CDR2 as ANQGSEA.

This chain uses TRBV7-2 with TRBJ2-5; a weak D match, TRBD2 (5 bases). Germline V gene data show CDR1 as SGHTA and CDR2 as FQGNSA. Deletions cut 5 bases from V and 9 bases from J, with 10 bases between. The CDR3 runs 11 residues. The CDR3 region has the DNA TGTGCCAGCAGCGACTATGTCGCCCAGTACTTC. It yields the protein CASSDYVAQYF.

This clone was observed once. The chain employs TRBV29-1 and TRBJ2-1, with D uncertain. Trimming stripped 5 bases from V and 4 bases from J, with 6 bases between. The CDR3 runs to 11 residues. In germline, CDR1 is SQVTM, CDR2 ANQGSEA. The CDR3 loop is CSVNLYNEQFF. The CDR3 DNA sequence: TGCAGCGTTAATCTGTACAATGAGCAGTTCTTC.

V usage is TRBV2 and J usage is TRBJ2-2; 9 bases match TRBD2. The CDR3 contains 17 residues. Germline assignment: CDR1 SNHLY and CDR2 FYNNEI. Trimming at V came to 8 bases and at J to 0 bases, leaving 10 bases not matched to a gene. The CDR3: CASHSPGLAANTGELFF. CDR3 sequence (DNA): TGTGCCAGCCACTCACCGGGACTAGCAGCGAACACCGGGGAGCTGTTTTTT.

J is TRBJ2-1 and V is TRBV4-2; TRBD2 aligns across 8 bases. This CDR3 contains 16 residues. The germline V gene encodes CDR1 LGHNA and CDR2 YNFKEQ. After removal of 0 bases from V and 6 bases from J, the junction contained 7 bases not matched to a gene. The CDR3 spells CASSQDPTGGFNEQFF. Written as DNA, the CDR3 is TGTGCCAGCAGCCAAGATCCCACGGGAGGGTTCAATGAGCAGTTCTTC.

This clone was picked up a small number of times. The chain combines TRBV5-4 with TRBJ1-2; D gene unclear. Trimming removed 1 base at V and 2 bases at J, with 12 bases between. This CDR3 comprises 15 residues. Germline values: CDR1 SGHNT, CDR2 YYREEE (reference sequence). Here the CDR3 reads CASSLLSSQNYGYTF. In DNA, the CDR3 is TGTGCCAGCAGCTTGCTCTCTAGCCAGAACTATGGCTACACCTTC.

This rearrangement joins TRBV29-1 to TRBJ2-7; TRBD2 agrees at 10 bases. Germline CDR1 is SQVTM and CDR2 is ANQGSEA. Germline trimming cut 6 bases from V and 2 bases from J; bases unmatched to any gene: 4. This CDR3 spans 13 amino acids. The CDR3 sequence is CSVTSGKTYEQYF. DNA for the CDR3: TGCAGCGTAACTAGCGGGAAAACCTACGAGCAGTACTTC.

The chain joins TRBV9 to TRBJ2-5; no reliable D call. The length of the CDR3 is 16 residues. Germline V lookup: CDR1 SGDLS, CDR2 YYNGEE. Trimming shortened V by 0 bases and J by 1 base, and 13 bases separated the two germline ends. CDR3: CASSVALEVGQETQYF. DNA of the CDR3: TGTGCCAGCAGCGTAGCTCTAGAAGTGGGCCAAGAGACCCAGTACTTC.

The CDR3 DNA reads as TGTGCCAGCTGCCGAGACAGATCTGGGGCCAACGTCCTGACTTTC. Protein product: CASCRDRSGANVLTF. The V call is TRBV18, the J call TRBJ2-6; D perhaps matches TRBD1 (5 bases). The V gene's germline CDR1 is KGHSH and CDR2 LQKENI. The CDR3 runs 15 residues. Trimming stripped 7 bases from V and 1 base from J, with 11 bases between.

The chain joins TRBV19 to TRBJ2-7; TRBD1 matches at 9 bases. V trimming: 5 bases; J trimming: 3 bases; junction bases outside the gene matches: 5. Germline-derived CDR1 and CDR2 are LNHDA and SQIVND (reference sequence). This CDR3 has 14 amino acids. The CDR3 sequence: CASSGGTGHYEQYF. The CDR3 nucleotides read TGTGCCAGTAGTGGGGGGACAGGGCACTACGAGCAGTACTTC.

The chain combines TRBV29-1 with TRBJ2-2; the D gene is possibly TRBD2 (5 bases). V was clipped by 2 bases and J by 5 bases, with 6 bases between them. From germline, CDR1 is SQVTM and CDR2 ANQGSEA. The length of the CDR3 is 12 residues. DNA for the CDR3: TGCAGCGTTGAAACGGGGACCGGGGAGCTGTTTTTT. The encoded protein is CSVETGTGELFF.